The TCR beta chain under discussion was sequenced for a study of vaccination effects on CD4 cells after COVID-19. Profiled with immunoSEQ multiplex PCR; TCRdb holds only in-frame clones, not every one. The data show 20,000 or so clones, 65% to 85% seen once. Sequencing followed a ViraFEST assay step that expanded antigen-specific CD4+ T cells with viral peptide pools. Once cultured for under 11 days, the cells underwent separation to obtain CD4+ T cells. This clone has more than one count but fewer than ten. Its antigen is undetermined. The germline V gene encodes CDR1 LGHDT and CDR2 YNNKEL (reference sequence). After removal of 4 bases from V and 7 bases from J, the junction contained 8 bases not matched to a gene. The CDR3 contains 15 residues.

This chain joins TRBV3-1 (or the pseudogene TRBV3-2) and TRBJ1-5; 9 positions match TRBD1. The sequences come from CD4+ T cells from PBMCs cultured with HCoV-229E spike peptides, collected before COVID-19 vaccination. This clonotype was obtained from a human donor who received a COVID-19 vaccine. CDR3 nucleotides: TGTGCCAGCAGCCTCGGACAGGGGCACGGACAGCCCCAGCATTTT. As protein: CASSLGQGHGQPQHF.